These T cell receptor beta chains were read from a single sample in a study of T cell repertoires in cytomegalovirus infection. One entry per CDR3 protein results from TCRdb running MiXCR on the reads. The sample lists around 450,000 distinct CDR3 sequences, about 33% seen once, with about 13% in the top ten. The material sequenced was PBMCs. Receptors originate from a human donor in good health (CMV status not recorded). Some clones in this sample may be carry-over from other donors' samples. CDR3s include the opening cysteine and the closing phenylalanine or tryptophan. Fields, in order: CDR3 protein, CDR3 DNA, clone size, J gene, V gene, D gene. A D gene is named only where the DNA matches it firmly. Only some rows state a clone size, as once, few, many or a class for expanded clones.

CDR3 protein: CASSHNLGLAGADSSTDTQYF
CDR3 DNA: TGTGCCAGCAGCCACAACCTGGGACTAGCGGGGGCCGACTCTAGCACAGATACGCAGTATTTT
clone size: many
J gene: TRBJ2-3
V gene: TRBV7-2
D gene: TRBD2

CDR3 protein: CASSQEADRGTEAFF
CDR3 DNA: TGCGCCAGCAGCCAAGAAGCGGACCGGGGCACTGAAGCTTTCTTT
clone size: few
J gene: TRBJ1-1
V gene: TRBV4-1
D gene: NA

CDR3 protein: CASSSRGGAVHQPQHF
CDR3 DNA: TGTGCCAGCAGTTCCCGCGGGGGGGCGGTGCATCAGCCCCAGCATTTT
clone size: NA
J gene: TRBJ1-5
V gene: TRBV12-3/TRBV12-4
D gene: NA

CDR3 protein: CASSTGQGLGGYTF
CDR3 DNA: TGTGCCAGCAGCACCGGACAGGGGTTGGGTGGCTACACCTTC
clone size: NA
J gene: TRBJ1-2
V gene: TRBV5-4
D gene: TRBD1

CDR3 protein: CASSLRGLNNEKLFF
CDR3 DNA: TGTGCCAGCAGTTTACGAGGGCTGAACAATGAAAAACTGTTTTTT
clone size: few
J gene: TRBJ1-4
V gene: TRBV12-3/TRBV12-4
D gene: NA

CDR3 protein: CASSYLGRDTEAFF
CDR3 DNA: TGTGCCAGCAGTTACCTGGGGAGGGACACTGAAGCTTTCTTT
clone size: many
J gene: TRBJ1-1
V gene: TRBV27
D gene: NA

CDR3 protein: CASSQDPQPNEKLFF
CDR3 DNA: TGTGCCAGCAGCCAGGACCCTCAACCTAATGAAAAACTGTTTTTT
clone size: NA
J gene: TRBJ1-4
V gene: TRBV7-2
D gene: NA

CDR3 protein: CASSPSLEQYF
CDR3 DNA: TGTGCCAGCAGCCCTAGTCTCGAGCAGTACTTC
clone size: NA
J gene: TRBJ2-7
V gene: TRBV7-2
D gene: NA

CDR3 protein: CASTPLAEAKSYEQYF
CDR3 DNA: TGTGCCAGCACCCCTTTGGCGGAAGCGAAATCCTACGAGCAGTACTTC
clone size: NA
J gene: TRBJ2-7
V gene: TRBV5-5
D gene: NA

CDR3 protein: CATSDAGSYEQYF
CDR3 DNA: TGTGCCACCAGTGATGCAGGGTCCTACGAGCAGTACTTC
clone size: many
J gene: TRBJ2-7
V gene: TRBV24-1
D gene: NA

CDR3 protein: CASSLAGWDEQFF
CDR3 DNA: TGTGCCAGCAGCTTAGCGGGGTGGGATGAGCAGTTCTTC
clone size: few
J gene: TRBJ2-1
V gene: TRBV7-6
D gene: NA

CDR3 protein: CASSLRQGFDSPLHF
CDR3 DNA: TGTGCCAGCAGCCTCAGACAGGGGTTTGATTCACCCCTCCACTTT
clone size: NA
J gene: TRBJ1-6
V gene: TRBV6-6
D gene: TRBD1

CDR3 protein: CASSQNRGLSTRELFF
CDR3 DNA: TGTGCCAGCAGCCAAAACAGGGGGCTAAGCACCAGGGAGCTGTTTTTT
clone size: NA
J gene: TRBJ2-2
V gene: TRBV7-6
D gene: TRBD1

CDR3 protein: CASSLFFGAFNEQYF
CDR3 DNA: TGTGCCAGCAGTTTATTCTTCGGCGCCTTTAACGAGCAGTACTTC
clone size: NA
J gene: TRBJ2-7
V gene: TRBV27
D gene: NA

CDR3 protein: CASSAGQGRTDTQYF
CDR3 DNA: TGTGCCAGCAGCGCCGGACAGGGTAGGACAGATACGCAGTATTTT
clone size: many
J gene: TRBJ2-3
V gene: TRBV7-9
D gene: TRBD1

CDR3 protein: CASSLASGANTEAFF
CDR3 DNA: TGTGCCAGCAGCTTAGCGTCAGGGGCGAACACTGAAGCTTTCTTT
clone size: many
J gene: TRBJ1-1
V gene: TRBV7-8
D gene: NA

CDR3 protein: CASSERGRGGGNDQFF
CDR3 DNA: TGTGCCAGCAGTGAACGGGGGCGGGGGGGGGGCAATGACCAGTTCTTC
clone size: NA
J gene: TRBJ2-1
V gene: TRBV2
D gene: TRBD2

CDR3 protein: CASGRHRGPYNEQFF
CDR3 DNA: TGTGCCAGCGGGAGACACAGGGGCCCTTACAATGAGCAGTTCTTC
clone size: NA
J gene: TRBJ2-1
V gene: TRBV14
D gene: TRBD1

CDR3 protein: CASSPAHGGSYNEQFF
CDR3 DNA: TGTGCCAGCAGTCCAGCACACGGGGGTTCCTACAATGAGCAGTTCTTC
clone size: few
J gene: TRBJ2-1
V gene: TRBV6-1
D gene: NA

CDR3 protein: CASTLEFGGSYEQYF
CDR3 DNA: TGTGCCAGCACCTTGGAGTTTGGGGGGTCCTACGAGCAGTACTTC
clone size: NA
J gene: TRBJ2-7
V gene: TRBV27
D gene: NA

CDR3 protein: CASSQGGHTDTQYF
CDR3 DNA: TGTGCCAGCAGCCAGGGCGGACACACAGATACGCAGTATTTT
clone size: few
J gene: TRBJ2-3
V gene: TRBV9
D gene: NA

CDR3 protein: CSAFKTGRVEGEQYF
CDR3 DNA: TGCAGTGCTTTTAAGACCGGTAGGGTTGAGGGCGAGCAGTACTTC
clone size: NA
J gene: TRBJ2-7
V gene: TRBV20-1
D gene: NA

CDR3 protein: CASSPSGGNEQFF
CDR3 DNA: TGTGCCAGCTCACCCTCCGGCGGAAATGAGCAGTTCTTC
clone size: few
J gene: TRBJ2-1
V gene: TRBV18
D gene: NA

CDR3 protein: CASSQDRWMMNTEAFF
CDR3 DNA: TGTGCCAGCAGCCAAGATCGGTGGATGATGAACACTGAAGCTTTCTTT
clone size: NA
J gene: TRBJ1-1
V gene: TRBV4-2
D gene: NA

CDR3 protein: CASSPQRGEDTQYF
CDR3 DNA: TGCGCCAGCAGCCCCCAACGCGGGGAAGATACGCAGTATTTT
clone size: NA
J gene: TRBJ2-3
V gene: TRBV4-1
D gene: NA

CDR3 protein: CASSDWDRFSTDTQYF
CDR3 DNA: TGTGCCAGCAGTGACTGGGACAGATTTTCCACAGATACGCAGTATTTT
clone size: NA
J gene: TRBJ2-3
V gene: TRBV7-2
D gene: TRBD1

CDR3 protein: CASSQEAGTGIDTEAFF
CDR3 DNA: TGCGCCAGCAGCCAAGAGGCCGGGACAGGGATCGACACTGAAGCTTTCTTT
clone size: NA
J gene: TRBJ1-1
V gene: TRBV4-1
D gene: TRBD1

CDR3 protein: CSAREGPGELFF
CDR3 DNA: TGCAGTGCTAGAGAGGGTCCCGGGGAGCTGTTTTTT
clone size: NA
J gene: TRBJ2-2
V gene: TRBV20-1
D gene: NA

CDR3 protein: CSARDRLDSLQETQYF
CDR3 DNA: TGCAGTGCTAGAGACCGCCTGGACAGCCTCCAAGAGACCCAGTACTTC
clone size: NA
J gene: TRBJ2-5
V gene: TRBV20-1
D gene: NA

CDR3 protein: CASSPVGGSGINEQFF
CDR3 DNA: TGTGCCAGCAGCCCCGTGGGGGGGAGTGGAATCAATGAGCAGTTCTTC
clone size: NA
J gene: TRBJ2-1
V gene: TRBV5-4
D gene: TRBD2

CDR3 protein: CASSLAWGTGELFF
CDR3 DNA: TGTGCCAGCAGCTTAGCCTGGGGCACCGGGGAGCTGTTTTTT
clone size: NA
J gene: TRBJ2-2
V gene: TRBV7-2
D gene: NA

CDR3 protein: CASSLPGRTNEKLFF
CDR3 DNA: TGTGCCAGCAGCCTCCCGGGACGGACTAATGAAAAACTGTTTTTT
clone size: few
J gene: TRBJ1-4
V gene: TRBV7-9
D gene: NA

CDR3 protein: CASSIGRVDYF
CDR3 DNA: TGTGCCAGCAGCATAGGCAGGGTGGATTACTTC
clone size: NA
J gene: TRBJ2-7
V gene: TRBV12-3/TRBV12-4
D gene: NA

CDR3 protein: CSARDAGAPHNEQFF
CDR3 DNA: TGCAGTGCTAGAGACGCAGGGGCCCCCCACAATGAGCAGTTCTTC
clone size: NA
J gene: TRBJ2-1
V gene: TRBV20-1
D gene: NA

CDR3 protein: CASSSRGGRFPYEQYF
CDR3 DNA: TGTGCCAGCAGCTCCCGAGGGGGCAGGTTCCCCTACGAGCAGTACTTC
clone size: many
J gene: TRBJ2-7
V gene: TRBV7-2
D gene: TRBD1

CDR3 protein: CASSPGTGVGEQYF
CDR3 DNA: TGTGCCAGCTCACCCGGGACAGGGGTCGGGGAGCAGTACTTC
clone size: many
J gene: TRBJ2-7
V gene: TRBV18
D gene: TRBD1

CDR3 protein: CASSLGLVSNQPQHF
CDR3 DNA: TGTGCCAGCAGCTTAGGCCTTGTCAGCAATCAGCCCCAGCATTTT
clone size: NA
J gene: TRBJ1-5
V gene: TRBV11-2
D gene: NA

CDR3 protein: CASSYLPDGYTF
CDR3 DNA: TGTGCCAGCAGTTACCTGCCGGATGGCTACACCTTC
clone size: NA
J gene: TRBJ1-2
V gene: TRBV6-2/TRBV6-3
D gene: NA

CDR3 protein: CASSYIVNNQPQHF
CDR3 DNA: TGTGCCAGCAGCTATATCGTAAACAATCAGCCCCAGCATTTT
clone size: many
J gene: TRBJ1-5
V gene: TRBV7-2
D gene: NA

CDR3 protein: CASSGTGGTGELFF
CDR3 DNA: TGTGCCAGCAGCGGGACAGGGGGCACCGGGGAGCTGTTTTTT
clone size: NA
J gene: TRBJ2-2
V gene: TRBV2
D gene: TRBD1

CDR3 protein: CASSLYTGYEQYF
CDR3 DNA: TGTGCCAGCAGTTTATATACAGGGTACGAGCAGTACTTC
clone size: NA
J gene: TRBJ2-7
V gene: TRBV28
D gene: NA

CDR3 protein: CTSSSGPLSNQPQHF
CDR3 DNA: TGTACCAGCAGCAGCGGTCCACTTAGCAATCAGCCCCAGCATTTT
clone size: once
J gene: TRBJ1-5
V gene: TRBV6-5
D gene: NA

CDR3 protein: CASSLAGQGRGTEAFF
CDR3 DNA: TGTGCCAGCAGTTTAGCCGGACAGGGCAGGGGGACTGAAGCTTTCTTT
clone size: many
J gene: TRBJ1-1
V gene: TRBV12-3/TRBV12-4
D gene: TRBD1

CDR3 protein: CASSIVPRGQTEAFF
CDR3 DNA: TGTGCCAGTAGTATAGTTCCCAGGGGGCAAACTGAAGCTTTCTTT
clone size: few
J gene: TRBJ1-1
V gene: TRBV19
D gene: TRBD1

CDR3 protein: CASSLRQGANTRELFF
CDR3 DNA: TGTGCCAGCTCACTAAGACAGGGAGCCAACACCAGGGAGCTGTTTTTT
clone size: NA
J gene: TRBJ2-2
V gene: TRBV18
D gene: TRBD1

CDR3 protein: CASSLEAGDEQFF
CDR3 DNA: TGTGCCAGCAGCTTAGAAGCGGGAGATGAGCAGTTCTTC
clone size: NA
J gene: TRBJ2-1
V gene: TRBV11-2
D gene: TRBD2

CDR3 protein: CASSQADLSYEQYF
CDR3 DNA: TGCGCCAGCAGCCAAGCGGATCTCTCCTACGAGCAGTACTTC
clone size: few
J gene: TRBJ2-7
V gene: TRBV4-1
D gene: NA

CDR3 protein: CSAVTGTGVTDTQYF
CDR3 DNA: TGCAGTGCCGTGACCGGGACAGGGGTGACAGATACGCAGTATTTT
clone size: NA
J gene: TRBJ2-3
V gene: TRBV20-1
D gene: TRBD1

CDR3 protein: CASSQDLSGVPLNEQFF
CDR3 DNA: TGCGCCAGCAGCCAAGATCTTTCGGGGGTGCCCCTTAATGAGCAGTTCTTC
clone size: few
J gene: TRBJ2-1
V gene: TRBV4-1
D gene: NA

CDR3 protein: CASRVQGANSPLHF
CDR3 DNA: TGTGCCAGCAGAGTACAGGGAGCTAATTCACCCCTCCACTTT
clone size: NA
J gene: TRBJ1-6
V gene: TRBV27
D gene: NA